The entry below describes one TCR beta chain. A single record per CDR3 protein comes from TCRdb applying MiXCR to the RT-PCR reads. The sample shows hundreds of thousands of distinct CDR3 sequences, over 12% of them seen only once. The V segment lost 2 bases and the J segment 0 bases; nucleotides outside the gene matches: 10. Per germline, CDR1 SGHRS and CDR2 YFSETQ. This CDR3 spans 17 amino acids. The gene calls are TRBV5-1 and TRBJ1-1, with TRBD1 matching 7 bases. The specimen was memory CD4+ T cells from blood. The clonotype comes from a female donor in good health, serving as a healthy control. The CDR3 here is CASSLRTGLIMNTEAFF. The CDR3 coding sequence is TGCGCCAGCAGCTTACGGACAGGTCTCATAATGAACACTGAAGCTTTCTTT.